This T cell receptor (beta chain) is drawn from a study of shared clonotypes between healthy human individuals (dated by TCRdb to the early 2020s). In terms of the full investigation: A couple of women and a few men aged 18 to 49 years were included in the cohort. Each donor's leukapheresis produced roughly between roughly 0.9 and 9 billion PBMCs. The study deeply sequenced blood TCR repertoires of about 5 healthy adults to estimate repertoire size and the extent of clonotype sharing between individuals. Per donor, three plates each were used for CD4 naive and CD4 memory, two for CD8 naive, and one for CD8 memory. Different laboratories and diverse techniques were used to prepare libraries and sequence TCR repertoires, to increase sequencing depth and limit assay-specific biases.

The CDR3, cysteine through phenylalanine, is 13 amino acids long. The entry retains the CDR3 DNA only, 39 bases that are in frame from base 1. Via the germline V gene, CDR1 is ENHRY and CDR2 SYGVKD. The V and J ends are trimmed by 3 bases and 4 bases, leaving 8 bases between them. Comments on this clone: Its antigen is currently not known. Base qualities were left out, and no much larger clone turns up one base away.

The donors were healthy, HIV-negative adults who had no recently reported acute infections or vaccinations. Every donor was a Caucasian adult living in Nashville, Tennessee, USA. Magnetic negative selection was used to enrich CD4+ T cells, after which naive cells were positively selected on CD45RA and the negative fraction became the memory subset. Blood was collected by leukapheresis, and PBMCs were isolated by Ficoll-Histopaque density gradient centrifugation and then cryopreserved in liquid nitrogen vapor phase. Purity and quantity of every magnetically sorted T cell population were checked by analytical flow cytometry. Each sorted fraction had its genomic DNA isolated and then quantified by UV absorbance on a Nanodrop 2000c. The paper as a whole reports these results and caveats: Only blood was sampled, and tissue TCR repertoires likely differ from those in blood. About 4.5% of naive CD4, 3.5% of naive CD8, roughly 2.5% of memory CD4, and 0.4% of memory CD8 clonotypes were shared across a few donors. Higher generation probabilities were observed for clonotypes shared by all four sorted-subset donors than for non-shared clonotypes. Larger estimated clonotype richness was generally found for naive subsets than for memory subsets. Pairwise subsampling indicated that sequencing depth was expected to affect the degree of clonotype sharing among donors. The small number of donors limited the genetic and exposure-history diversity represented. Rarefaction of sorted-subset datasets indicated incomplete sequencing despite the large sequencing depth.

Using the deep immunoSEQ assay, TCR CDR3 regions were amplified from genomic DNA by multiplex PCR. Extracted genomic DNA from each cell subset was spread evenly across all wells of several immunoSEQ 96-well plates, with each plate serving as a replicate. For sorted subsets, about 200 ng genomic DNA, equal to some 30,000 T cell genomes, was loaded into each replicate PCR. Purified libraries were quantified with a Qubit 3.0 fluorometer, sized on a Bioanalyzer 2100, and re-quantified with the KAPA Library Quantification kit. Each immunoSEQ 96-well plate was sequenced on its own single-read 150-cycle Illumina NextSeq 550 flow cell. The source study handled its data this way. Because only junctional sequences without quality scores were contained in the immunoSEQ output, filtering matching that applied to full-length reads could not be performed. To assign V/J genes and CDR3, sequences were annotated against IMGT germline references using PyIR, a Python wrapper for IgBLAST v1.9. Any read was removed if the V/J assignment was weak (E-value above 1e-6), the CDR3 was missing, or the read contained stop codons, out-of-frame junctions, or ambiguous translated residues. V3J clonotypes were defined as sequences sharing an identical inferred V gene, J gene, and CDR3 amino acid sequence. Percentage overlap between repertoires was calculated by dividing the number of shared unique clonotypes by the size of the smaller repertoire. Repertoire richness was assessed with RTK rarefaction, the Chao1 estimator, and Recon v2.1 estimates of unobserved clonotypes. OLGA was used to compute generation probabilities for all TCRbeta clonotypes that the gDNA method yielded from a handful of donors. This is the immuneACCESS table as TCRdb keeps it, with only in-frame sequences that have V and J called. A part of the clones is gone; compared with another copy, unresolved V genes explain less than half, and the rest is unexplained. V and J calls and clone size are those listed in that table; D and trimming were worked out from the DNA. The sample table contains some 2.1 million clones; only one count was recorded for 95% of them. The leading ten clones occupy around 0.13% of the sample.

The clonotype originates from a man between 18 and 29 years old in good health. The sample taken for sequencing was naive CD4+ T cells sorted from blood. What the cell subset or site label conveys for this sample: CD45RA+ positively selected. The chain joins TRBV10-3 to TRBJ2-3; no D gene can be assigned with confidence. The CDR3 reads CAISDLEADTQYF. In nucleotide form, the sequence is TGTGCCATCAGTGACCTAGAAGCAGATACGCAGTATTTT.